This T cell receptor (beta chain) was recovered during a study of cytomegalovirus exposure and HLA in healthy donors. PCR primers comprised 60 Vbeta and 13 Jbeta primers. In the study's own analysis: A later analysis tallied tens of millions of unique TCR beta chains, around 10 million of them shared. Measured with immunoSEQ multiplex PCR; TCRdb has only the in-frame clones, and not every one. The DNA gave D and trimming, while V, J and clone size come from that table. The table lists some 140,000 clones, 65% to 80% of them singletons, with 3% to 4% in the top ten. V shed 8 bases and J 0 bases; nucleotides not matched to a gene: 7. This CDR3 region has 14 residues. CDR1 is MNHEY, CDR2 SVGAGI, per germline.

This sequence originates from a woman in her 40s in good health and CMV-seronegative. The V and J genes are TRBV6-5 and TRBJ2-7; 7 bases match TRBD1. Sample: PBMCs. In nucleotides, the CDR3 is TGTGCCAGCCGGACAGGCTTAAACTCCTACGAGCAGTACTTC. Its protein is CASRTGLNSYEQYF.